Listed here are 31 T cell receptor beta chains from one sample, sequenced in a study of T-cell reconstitution after alpha-beta-depleted transplantation in children. Unique molecular identifiers were built into the TCRbeta library. TCRdb recomputed calls from the PCR reads with MiXCR, one row per CDR3 protein. The sample lists about 980,000 distinct CDR3 sequences, about 26% seen once, with about 28% in the top ten. The sample consisted of PBMCs, mostly from graft donor cells, taken 360 days after TCRalphabeta/CD19-depleted stem cell transplant. These receptors all come from a boy under two years old who had a stem cell transplant for SCID, so the T cells may come from the graft donor.

This clonotype has a handful of counts. The chain combines TRBV7-9 with TRBJ1-2, with 7 bases lining up with TRBD1. The CDR3 consists of 13 residues. J lost 3 bases, V lost 6 bases, and 4 bases had no gene match. The germline CDR1 and CDR2 sequences are SEHNR and FQNEAQ (reference sequence). In nucleotides, the CDR3 is TGTGCCAGCAGGAAAGACAGGGACTATGGCTACACCTTC. This encodes CASRKDRDYGYTF.

The chain uses TRBV6-1 and TRBJ2-5, with TRBD2 matching over 10 bases. The CDR3 extends over 16 amino acids. Germline values: CDR1 MNHNS, CDR2 SASEGT. V lost 6 bases to trimming and J lost 9 bases; unmatched junction nucleotides: 16. The CDR3 loop is CASSPQAGGLTGAQYF. CDR3 DNA: TGTGCCAGCAGCCCCCAAGCGGGGGGGCTCACAGGGGCCCAGTACTTC.

This chain connects TRBV20-1 to TRBJ1-2; D is unresolved. From germline, CDR1 is DFQATT and CDR2 SNEGSKA (reference sequence). This CDR3 contains 13 residues. V was clipped by 3 bases and J by 0 bases, with 8 bases between them. CDR3 in amino acids: CSASSPTNYGYTF. CDR3 DNA: TGCAGTGCTAGTTCCCCAACTAACTATGGCTACACCTTC.

This rearrangement joins TRBV7-8 to TRBJ2-4, with 9 bases lining up with TRBD2. The V segment lost 5 bases and the J segment 11 bases; nucleotides outside the gene matches: 19. The CDR3 sequence is 17 residues long. The germline CDR1 and CDR2 sequences are SGHVS and FQNEAQ. The CDR3 DNA is TGTGCCAGCAGCCCCTTTTCGATTGGCGGGGGGGCCAACCTTCAGTACTTC. As protein: CASSPFSIGGGANLQYF. The whole variable domain, remainder taken from reference TRBV7-8 and TRBJ2-4, is GAGVSQSPRYKVAKRGQDVALRCDPISGHVSLFWYQQALGQGPEFLTYFQNEAQLDKSGLPSDRFFAERPEGSVSTLKIQRTQQEDSAVYLCASSPFSIGGGANLQYFGAGTRLSVL.

There are a few counts of this clonotype. V usage is TRBV20-1 and J usage is TRBJ1-1; 7 bases are shared with TRBD1. With V trimmed by 6 bases and J by 3 bases, 10 bases remained unmatched. CDR3 length: 14 residues. Germline assignment: CDR1 DFQATT and CDR2 SNEGSKA (reference sequence). CDR3: CSALRQGLYTEAFF. In DNA form, the CDR3 reads TGCAGTGCCCTACGACAGGGTCTTTACACTGAAGCTTTCTTT.

The V call is TRBV6-4, the J call TRBJ2-3, with 9 positions matching TRBD2. V was clipped by 2 bases and J by 4 bases; unmatched bases: 7. CDR1 is MRHNA and CDR2 is SNTAGT in the germline V gene. CDR3 length: 16 amino acids. The CDR3 coding sequence is TGTGCCAGCAGTGACGGGAGGCGGGGGGGCCCAGATACGCAGTATTTT. It yields the protein CASSDGRRGGPDTQYF.

The table lists this clonotype with a few counts. CDR3 in amino acids: CASSYSPGRSTEAFF. The CDR3 coding sequence is TGTGCCAGCAGTTACTCGCCCGGGAGGAGCACTGAAGCTTTCTTT. The rearrangement links TRBV6-5 to TRBJ1-1; D unresolved. Germline CDR1 MNHEY, CDR2 SVGAGI. The CDR3 contains 15 residues. Trimming cost V 0 bases and J 4 bases, with 12 bases left between them.

The V call is TRBV4-1, the J call TRBJ2-1; 12 bases fit TRBD2. In germline, CDR1 is MGHRA, CDR2 YSYEKL. The trim removed 0 bases at V and 10 bases at J, leaving 4 bases unmatched. The CDR3 sequence is 15 residues long. Written as DNA, the CDR3 is TGCGCCAGCAGCCAAGATCCAACTAGCGGGAGGGAGCAGTTCTTC. Translation: CASSQDPTSGREQFF.

Only a few counts were recorded for this clonotype. This chain uses TRBV29-1 with TRBJ2-1; D might be TRBD2 (6 bases). Germline assignment: CDR1 SQVTM and CDR2 ANQGSEA. This CDR3 is 15 amino acids long. V was shortened by 1 base and J by 3 bases, with 13 bases between the two germline ends. In DNA, the CDR3 is TGCAGCGTTGAAGGAGCCAGGGACTTCTACAATGAGCAGTTCTTC. Protein product: CSVEGARDFYNEQFF.

This clonotype turned up a few times. V gene TRBV20-1 combines with J gene TRBJ1-1, with 7 bases lining up with TRBD1. V dropped 0 bases and J dropped 1; count of bases not matched to a gene: 2. Germline assignment: CDR1 DFQATT and CDR2 SNEGSKA (reference sequence). This CDR3 is 14 amino acids long. In nucleotides, the CDR3 is TGCAGTGCTAGAGATACAGGGGCGAACACTGAAGCTTTCTTT. It translates to CSARDTGANTEAFF.

This clonotype was observed a few times. The chain is built from TRBV6-5 and TRBJ2-5; D assignment may be TRBD1 or TRBD2 (5 bases each). The CDR3 totals 16 residues. In germline, CDR1 is MNHEY, CDR2 SVGAGI. The ends were cut back, 0 bases at V and 4 bases at J, with 15 bases in the middle. The CDR3 loop reads CASSYSIFGGLETQYF. The CDR3, as DNA: TGTGCCAGCAGTTACTCGATCTTTGGGGGATTAGAGACCCAGTACTTC.

The gene calls are TRBV6-1 and TRBJ2-7, with D perhaps matching TRBD1 or TRBD2 (5 bases each). This CDR3 spans 13 amino acids. With 10 bases removed from V and 2 bases from J, the gap between germline ends came to 15 bases. Germline V lookup: CDR1 MNHNS, CDR2 SASEGT. As DNA, the CDR3 is TGTGCCATTATCCGGGACGGAGCCTACGAGCAGTACTTC. This sequence encodes CAIIRDGAYEQYF.

The rearrangement joins TRBV28 to TRBJ2-1, with D possibly TRBD2 on 5 matching bases. The V gene lost 8 bases and the J gene lost 6 bases, with 8 bases spanning the gap. Germline CDR1 and CDR2: MDHEN and SYDVKM. The CDR3 covers 11 residues. The DNA of the CDR3 is TGTGCCAGCTCCGGGGTCAATGAGCAGTTCTTC. This encodes CASSGVNEQFF. Looking up the rest from reference TRBV28 and TRBJ2-1 gives the full variable domain: DVKVTQSSRYLVKRTGEKVFLECVQDMDHENMFWYRQDPGLGLRLIYFSYDVKMKEKGDIPEGYSVSREKKERFSLILESASTNQTSMYLCASSGVNEQFFGPGTRLTVL.

This clonotype was seen a handful of times. In DNA, the CDR3 is TGTGCCAGCAGCCGAGCGGGGGGGCCCATGGAGACCCAGTACTTC. Translating gives CASSRAGGPMETQYF. The chain employs TRBV27 and TRBJ2-5; 10 nucleotides line up with TRBD2. The V gene's germline CDR1 is MNHEY and CDR2 SMNVEV (reference sequence). The length of the CDR3 is 15 residues. V shed 6 bases, J shed 5 bases, and the junction held 9 bases outside the gene matches.

The chain carries TRBV30 and TRBJ2-7, with D perhaps matching TRBD2 (6 bases). CDR1 is GTSNPN, CDR2 SVGIG, per germline (reference sequence). V dropped 0 bases and J dropped 2 bases, with 14 bases sitting between them. This CDR3 comprises 15 residues. This chain's CDR3 is CAWSVNQGLPYEQYF. CDR3 sequence (DNA): TGTGCCTGGAGTGTAAACCAGGGACTCCCCTACGAGCAGTACTTC.

This clonotype was counted a few times. V is TRBV6-2 or TRBV6-3 and J is TRBJ2-2; D is unresolved. The CDR3 extends over 14 amino acids. Per the germline V gene, CDR1 is MNHEY and CDR2 is SVGEGT. V was cut by 3 bases and J by 6 bases, with 11 bases left in between. CDR3 bases: TGTGCCAGCAGTTATCGTCGCCCACCCGGGGAGCTGTTTTTT. Protein: CASSYRRPPGELFF.

This chain uses TRBV4-1 with TRBJ2-7; 9 nucleotides line up with TRBD2. Germline trimming cut 5 bases from V and 0 bases from J; bases unmatched to any gene: 2. Looked up from germline, CDR1 is MGHRA and CDR2 is YSYEKL. This CDR3 spans 14 amino acids. The CDR3 sequence: CASSATSGSYEQYF. For the CDR3, the DNA is TGCGCCAGCAGCGCGACTAGCGGCTCCTACGAGCAGTACTTC.

The chain is built from TRBV20-1 and TRBJ1-5; TRBD1 agrees at 8 bases. CDR3 length: 13 amino acids. In germline, CDR1 is DFQATT, CDR2 SNEGSKA (reference sequence). V lost 6 bases to trimming and J lost 5 bases; unmatched junction nucleotides: 6. CDR3 sequence reads: CSATTGEDQPQHF. CDR3 in DNA: TGCAGTGCAACGACAGGGGAGGATCAGCCCCAGCATTTT.

This clonotype was recorded at least ten times. The V gene is TRBV27, the J gene TRBJ2-7; D may be TRBD1 (7 bases). CDR1 MNHEY and CDR2 SMNVEV come from the germline V gene (reference sequence). V dropped 6 bases and J dropped 5 bases, with 17 bases sitting between them. The CDR3 runs to 14 residues. The CDR3 region is CASRLAQGQNEQYF. The CDR3 DNA follows: TGTGCCAGCAGACTAGCCCAGGGACAGAACGAGCAGTACTTC.

This clonotype has just a few counts. The rearrangement uses TRBV7-3 and TRBJ2-1, with TRBD2 matching over 12 bases. J was trimmed by 4 bases and V by 5 bases; bases with no gene match: 9. The germline V gene has CDR1 SGHTA and CDR2 FQGTGA. This CDR3 contains 17 residues. The CDR3 loop reads CASSRGPGTSGYNEQFF. CDR3 DNA sequence: TGTGCCAGCAGCCGGGGGCCAGGGACTAGCGGGTACAATGAGCAGTTCTTC.

J is TRBJ2-2 and V is TRBV10-2; 8 bases are a match to TRBD1. With 6 bases clipped from V and 1 base from J, the junction kept 4 bases outside the gene matches. The CDR3 has 15 amino acids. The germline V gene has CDR1 WSHSY and CDR2 SAAADI. The CDR3 is CASREDRENTGELFF. The CDR3 DNA follows: TGCGCCAGCAGGGAGGACAGGGAGAACACCGGGGAGCTGTTTTTT.

In this sample, this clonotype turned up a few times. The gene calls are TRBV29-1 and TRBJ2-6, with 9 bases aligning to TRBD1. The trim removed 4 bases at V and 3 bases at J, leaving 4 bases unmatched. The CDR3 sequence is 15 residues long. CDR1 and CDR2 (germline): SQVTM, ANQGSEA. CDR3 in amino acids: CSVGTGAGGANVLTF. The CDR3 nucleotides are TGCAGCGTTGGGACAGGGGCTGGTGGGGCCAACGTCCTGACTTTC.

This clonotype has just a few counts. The gene calls are TRBV20-1 and TRBJ1-4, with a tentative D call TRBD1 (6 bases). V was pared by 2 bases and J by 6 bases, with 13 bases between. Per germline, CDR1 DFQATT and CDR2 SNEGSKA (reference sequence). There are 14 residues in the CDR3. The CDR3 region is CSARRTDGHEKLFF. CDR3 nucleotide sequence: TGCAGTGCTAGAAGGACAGATGGGCATGAAAAACTGTTTTTT.

V and J are TRBV20-1 and TRBJ1-1; D gene unclear. V was pared by 6 bases and J by 7 bases, with 12 bases between. CDR1 and CDR2 (germline): DFQATT, SNEGSKA (reference sequence). The CDR3 loop spans 11 amino acids. The CDR3 reads CSAELGGEAFF. The DNA for the CDR3 is TGCAGTGCGGAGCTAGGAGGTGAAGCTTTCTTT.

This clonotype was recorded a few times. The chain employs TRBV20-1 and TRBJ1-1; weak D call: TRBD1 (5 bases). The ends were cut back, 5 bases at V and 1 base at J, with 14 bases in the middle. The CDR3 has 14 amino acids. Germline V gene lookup returns CDR1 DFQATT and CDR2 SNEGSKA (reference sequence). CDR3 amino acids: CSAHWGGRNTEAFF. The CDR3 nucleotides are TGCAGTGCTCACTGGGGGGGGAGGAACACTGAAGCTTTCTTT.

This clonotype came up a few times. The chain recombines TRBV4-2 with TRBJ1-5, with D perhaps TRBD1 (5 bases). Trimming pared 1 base from V and 0 bases from J, leaving 7 bases between. The CDR3 sequence is 15 residues long. Germline CDR1 and CDR2: LGHNA and YNFKEQ. CDR3 in DNA: TGTGCCAGCAGCCAAGCTCAGGGTAGCAATCAGCCCCAGCATTTT. The encoded protein is CASSQAQGSNQPQHF.

The gene calls are TRBV2 and TRBJ1-5, with 9 bases identical to TRBD1. V lost 4 bases and J lost 1; bases outside the gene matches: 2. CDR1 SNHLY and CDR2 FYNNEI come from the germline V gene. CDR3 length equals 15 residues. This CDR3 is CASSGDRASNQPQHF. The CDR3 nucleotides read TGTGCCAGCAGTGGGGACAGGGCCAGCAATCAGCCCCAGCATTTT.

In its sample, this clonotype was seen many times. The chain is built from TRBV4-1 and TRBJ2-3; D gene unclear. The V gene's germline CDR1 is MGHRA and CDR2 YSYEKL. Trimming took 0 bases from V and 1 from J, leaving 5 bases between them. CDR3 size: 14 residues. The CDR3 DNA reads as TGCGCCAGCAGCCAAGATAGAGGCACAGATACGCAGTATTTT. It specifies CASSQDRGTDTQYF.

J is TRBJ2-5 and V is TRBV12-3 or TRBV12-4, with TRBD1 matching 10 bases. The CDR3 covers 15 residues. Losses at the gene ends were 6 bases for V and 5 bases for J; bases not matched to a gene: 9. The CDR3 DNA sequence: TGTGCCAGCAGCCTGGGGACAGGGGCTGGGGAGACCCAGTACTTC. This translates into CASSLGTGAGETQYF.

This clonotype was seen repeatedly, ten times or more. The rearrangement joins TRBV3-1 to TRBJ2-7; 11 bases agree with TRBD2. Germline V lookup: CDR1 LGHDT, CDR2 YNNKEL (reference sequence). V lost 1 base and J lost 2; bases outside the gene matches: 1. This CDR3 is built from 15 residues. CDR3 nucleotides: TGTGCCAGCAGCCAAGGTAGCGGGGGGGCCTACGAGCAGTACTTC. Protein: CASSQGSGGAYEQYF.

This sequence joins TRBV28 and TRBJ2-1, with 14 bases fitting TRBD2. The germline CDR1 and CDR2 sequences are MDHEN and SYDVKM. V trimming: 5 bases; J trimming: 14 bases; junction bases outside the gene matches: 14. This CDR3 has 16 residues. The CDR3 DNA is TGTGCCAGCAGTCCGTGGGGGACTAGCGGGAGTCCATCAAAGTTCTTC. Its translation: CASSPWGTSGSPSKFF.